These 14 T cell receptor beta chains share one sample of origin, sequenced in a study of blood T cells in healthy people across ages. PCR was performed a second time for roughly 6 to 12 cycles using a sample-barcoded 5' primer and a J-beta primer mix. TCRdb reprocessed the 5' RACE reads via MiXCR and lists one record per CDR3 protein. The table includes 920,000 or so distinct CDR3 sequences, over 35% detected once. Input material: blood. The receptors were sampled from a woman in her sixties in good health.

This clonotype was counted many times. This chain uses TRBV3-1 with TRBJ2-7, with D perhaps matching TRBD1 or TRBD2 (5 bases each). The CDR3 contains 15 residues. V shed 4 bases and J shed 7 bases, with 20 bases lying between them. Looked up from germline, CDR1 is LGHDT and CDR2 is YNNKEL (reference sequence). Here the CDR3 DNA reads TGTGCCAGCAGCCCCCGGGTAGGGGCTGGCGGGGAGCAGTACTTC. It specifies CASSPRVGAGGEQYF.

This clonotype came up a few times. The rearrangement links TRBV11-2 to TRBJ2-1, with 7 positions matching TRBD2. The V segment lost 5 bases and the J segment 9 bases; nucleotides outside the gene matches: 7. Germline V lookup: CDR1 SGHAT, CDR2 FQNNGV. The CDR3 totals 13 residues. The CDR3 coding sequence is TGTGCCAGCAGCACAGGACTAGATCTTGAGCAGTTCTTC. Protein: CASSTGLDLEQFF.

The rearrangement links TRBV7-6 to TRBJ1-4, with D unclear. CDR1 and CDR2 (germline): SGHVS, FNYEAQ. V was clipped by 4 bases and J by 5 bases, with 8 bases between them. This CDR3 spans 13 amino acids. The CDR3 spells CASSSGYNEKLFF. In DNA, the CDR3 is TGTGCCAGCAGCTCGGGGTACAATGAAAAACTGTTTTTT.

This clonotype has a single count. CDR3 nucleotide sequence: TGCAGTGCTAGGGCTCAGGGGTTCTACGAGCAGTACTTC. Amino acids: CSARAQGFYEQYF. V is TRBV20-1 and J is TRBJ2-7, with D possibly matching TRBD1 (6 bases). V gave up 3 bases and J gave up 3 bases, with 12 bases separating them. Germline V gene lookup returns CDR1 DFQATT and CDR2 SNEGSKA (reference sequence). The CDR3 consists of 13 residues.

The rearrangement links TRBV7-8 to TRBJ2-1; 7 bases match TRBD1. Trimming at V came to 3 bases and at J to 7 bases, leaving 3 bases not matched to a gene. The CDR3 sequence is 13 residues long. CDR1 and CDR2 (germline): SGHVS, FQNEAQ. The CDR3 region has the DNA TGTGCCAGCAGCTTTTTACAGGGGAATGAGCAGTTCTTC. Translated, it gives CASSFLQGNEQFF.

The genes are TRBV7-9 and TRBJ2-4; 9 positions match TRBD1. The CDR3 consists of 17 residues. The ends lost 5 bases at V and 0 bases at J; junction bases unmatched: 8. CDR1 and CDR2 from the germline V gene are SEHNR and FQNEAQ (reference sequence). CDR3 DNA sequence: TGTGCCAGCAGCCCCTCCGGGACAGGGCTAGCCAAAAACATTCAGTACTTC. It specifies CASSPSGTGLAKNIQYF.

The chain has TRBV12-3 or TRBV12-4 and TRBJ1-1; D gene ambiguous. The CDR3 spans 13 residues. Trimming removed 3 bases from V and 0 bases from J, with 5 bases in between. In nucleotides, the CDR3 is TGTGCCAGCAGTTTGAAGCTGAACACTGAAGCTTTCTTT. Its protein is CASSLKLNTEAFF.

This chain joins TRBV7-2 and TRBJ2-7; the D is unclear. CDR3 length equals 12 residues. The germline V gene has CDR1 SGHTA and CDR2 FQGNSA. V lost 3 bases and J 4 bases, leaving 7 bases between the germline ends. The DNA for the CDR3 is TGTGCCAGCAGCTTTACGGAGTACGAGCAGTACTTC. Its translation: CASSFTEYEQYF.

DNA for the CDR3: TGTGCCAGCAGCCATGAAACACAGGGATTGGAAGGCTACACCTTC. This translates into CASSHETQGLEGYTF. The chain recombines TRBV2 with TRBJ1-2; possibly TRBD1 for D (6 bases). The V end was cut by 6 bases, the J end by 8 bases, with 22 bases between. Germline lookup yields CDR1 SNHLY and CDR2 FYNNEI. There are 15 residues in the CDR3.

The V gene is TRBV12-3 or TRBV12-4, the J gene TRBJ2-5; TRBD2 matches 11 bases. The CDR3 covers 16 residues. J was trimmed by 1 base and V by 4 bases; bases with no gene match: 5. The chain's CDR3 is CASSSETSGTQETQYF. CDR3 DNA sequence: TGTGCCAGCAGTTCTGAGACTAGCGGGACCCAAGAGACCCAGTACTTC.

The gene calls are TRBV12-3 or TRBV12-4 and TRBJ1-5; D not certain. The length of the CDR3 is 14 residues. V was pared by 3 bases and J by 2 bases, with 8 bases between. The DNA of the CDR3 is TGTGCCAGCAGTTTTGCTCTGGGCAATCAGCCCCAGCATTTT. This codes for CASSFALGNQPQHF.

The genes are TRBV27 and TRBJ2-1; 10 nucleotides match TRBD2. The tail of the sequence fits TRBJ2-7 better, so the J call may be wrong. Germline CDR1 and CDR2: MNHEY and SMNVEV (reference sequence). This CDR3 has 18 residues. The CDR3 here is CASSLGLAVAAGYNEQYF. In nucleotides, the CDR3 is TGTGCCAGCAGTTTAGGACTAGCGGTCGCAGCGGGCTACAATGAGCAGTACTTC.

The chain couples TRBV20-1 to TRBJ2-1; TRBD2 matches at 9 bases. J gave up 0 bases and V 3 bases, and 6 bases lay outside the gene matches. The CDR3 is 16 amino acids. Germline CDR1 is DFQATT and CDR2 is SNEGSKA (reference sequence). The chain's CDR3 is CSARIAGASSYNEQFF. CDR3 coding DNA: TGCAGTGCTAGGATAGCGGGGGCGAGCTCCTACAATGAGCAGTTCTTC.

The V gene is TRBV5-1, the J gene TRBJ2-1, with TRBD2 matching 11 bases. After removal of 1 base from V and 3 bases from J, the junction contained 9 bases not matched to a gene. The CDR3 is made up of 18 amino acids. Germline values: CDR1 SGHRS, CDR2 YFSETQ. The CDR3 here is CASSLITSGGYNYNEQFF. The CDR3 coding sequence is TGCGCCAGCAGCTTGATAACTAGCGGGGGATATAACTACAATGAGCAGTTCTTC.